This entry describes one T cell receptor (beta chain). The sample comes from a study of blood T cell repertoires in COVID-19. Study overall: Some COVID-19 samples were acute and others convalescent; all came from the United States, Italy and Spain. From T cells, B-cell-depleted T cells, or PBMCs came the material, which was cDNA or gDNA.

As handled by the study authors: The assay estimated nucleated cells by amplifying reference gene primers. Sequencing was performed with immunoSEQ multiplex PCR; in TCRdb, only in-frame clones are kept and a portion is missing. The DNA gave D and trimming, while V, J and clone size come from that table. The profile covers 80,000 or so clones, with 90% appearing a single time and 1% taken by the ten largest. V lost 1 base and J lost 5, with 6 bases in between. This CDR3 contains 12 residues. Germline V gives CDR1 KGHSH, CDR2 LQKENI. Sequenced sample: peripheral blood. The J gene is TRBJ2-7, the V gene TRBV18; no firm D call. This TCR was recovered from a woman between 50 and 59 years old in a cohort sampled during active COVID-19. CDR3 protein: CASSPLGHEQYF. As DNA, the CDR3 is TGTGCCAGCTCACCACTGGGCCACGAGCAGTACTTC.